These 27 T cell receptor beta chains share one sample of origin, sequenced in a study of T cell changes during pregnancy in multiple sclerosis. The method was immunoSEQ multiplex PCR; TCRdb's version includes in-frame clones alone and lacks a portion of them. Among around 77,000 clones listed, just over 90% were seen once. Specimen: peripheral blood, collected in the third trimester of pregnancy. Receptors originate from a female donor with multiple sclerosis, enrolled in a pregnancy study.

Here the CDR3 reads CASSLASGRSYNEQFF. The CDR3 coding sequence is TGTGCCAGCAGCTTAGCTAGCGGGAGATCCTACAATGAGCAGTTCTTC. The chain couples TRBV7-2 to TRBJ2-1; 9 bases match TRBD2. From germline, CDR1 is SGHTA and CDR2 FQGNSA. CDR3 length equals 16 residues. Germline trimming cut 0 bases from V and 1 base from J; bases unmatched to any gene: 1.

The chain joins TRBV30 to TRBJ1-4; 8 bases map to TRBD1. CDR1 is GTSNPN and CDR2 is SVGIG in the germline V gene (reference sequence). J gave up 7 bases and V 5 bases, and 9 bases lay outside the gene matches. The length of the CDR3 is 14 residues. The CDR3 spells CAWANQGAFEKLFF. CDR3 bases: TGTGCCTGGGCAAACCAGGGGGCGTTTGAAAAACTGTTTTTT.

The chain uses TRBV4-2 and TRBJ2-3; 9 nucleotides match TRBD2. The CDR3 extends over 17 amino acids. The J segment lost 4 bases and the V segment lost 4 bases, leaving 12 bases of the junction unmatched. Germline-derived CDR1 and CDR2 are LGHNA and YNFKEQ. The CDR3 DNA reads TGTGCCAGCAGCCTTATTTGGGCGGGAGGGCTCCCAGATACGCAGTATTTT. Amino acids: CASSLIWAGGLPDTQYF.

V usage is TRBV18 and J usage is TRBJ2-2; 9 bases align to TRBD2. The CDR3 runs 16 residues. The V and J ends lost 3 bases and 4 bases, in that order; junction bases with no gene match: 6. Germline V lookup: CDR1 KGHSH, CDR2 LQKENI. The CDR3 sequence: CASSPPGGRATGELFF. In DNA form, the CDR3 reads TGTGCCAGCTCACCCCCAGGCGGGAGGGCCACCGGGGAGCTGTTTTTT.

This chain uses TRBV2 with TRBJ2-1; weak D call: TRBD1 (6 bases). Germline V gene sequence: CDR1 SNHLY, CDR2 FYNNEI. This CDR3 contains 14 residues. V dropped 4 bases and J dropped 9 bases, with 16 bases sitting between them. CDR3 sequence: CASSGGQMQGEQFF. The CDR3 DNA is TGTGCCAGCAGTGGAGGACAGATGCAGGGTGAGCAGTTCTTC.

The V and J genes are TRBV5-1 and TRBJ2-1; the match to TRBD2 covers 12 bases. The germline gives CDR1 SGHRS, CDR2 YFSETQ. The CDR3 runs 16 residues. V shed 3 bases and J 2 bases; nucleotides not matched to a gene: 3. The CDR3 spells CASSSLAGGAYNEQFF. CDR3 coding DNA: TGCGCCAGCAGCTCCCTAGCGGGAGGGGCCTACAATGAGCAGTTCTTC.

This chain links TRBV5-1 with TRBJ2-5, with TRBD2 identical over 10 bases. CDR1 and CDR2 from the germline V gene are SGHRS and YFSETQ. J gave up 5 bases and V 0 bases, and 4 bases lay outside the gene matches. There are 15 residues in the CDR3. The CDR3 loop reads CASSLVSSGSETQYF. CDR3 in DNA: TGCGCCAGCAGCTTGGTGTCTAGCGGGAGCGAGACCCAGTACTTC. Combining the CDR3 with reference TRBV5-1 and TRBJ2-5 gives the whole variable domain KAGVTQTPRYLIKTRGQQVTLSCSPISGHRSVSWYQQTPGQGLQFLFEYFSETQRNKGNFPGRFSGRQFSNSRSEMNVSTLELGDSALYLCASSLVSSGSETQYFGPGTRLLVL.

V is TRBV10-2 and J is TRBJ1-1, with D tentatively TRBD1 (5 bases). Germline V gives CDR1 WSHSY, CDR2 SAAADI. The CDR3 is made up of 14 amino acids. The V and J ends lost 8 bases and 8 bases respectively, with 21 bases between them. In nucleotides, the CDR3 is TGCGCCAGCGGACCTGATGGGGCTATAGACGAAGCTTTCTTT. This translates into CASGPDGAIDEAFF.

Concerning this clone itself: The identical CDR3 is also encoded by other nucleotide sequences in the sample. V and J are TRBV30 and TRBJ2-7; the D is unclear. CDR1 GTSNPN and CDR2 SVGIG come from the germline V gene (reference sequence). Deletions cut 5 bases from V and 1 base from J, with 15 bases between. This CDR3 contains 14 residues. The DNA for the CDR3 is TGTGCCTGGCAATCGGATAGACAATCCTACGAGCAGTACTTC. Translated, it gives CAWQSDRQSYEQYF.

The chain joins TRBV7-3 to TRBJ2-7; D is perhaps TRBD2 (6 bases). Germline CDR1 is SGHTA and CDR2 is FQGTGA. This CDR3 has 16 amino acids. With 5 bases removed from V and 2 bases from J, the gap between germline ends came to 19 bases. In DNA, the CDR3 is TGTGCCAGCAGCCTCACGGCTGCTAGCGCCACCTACGAGCAGTACTTC. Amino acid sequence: CASSLTAASATYEQYF.

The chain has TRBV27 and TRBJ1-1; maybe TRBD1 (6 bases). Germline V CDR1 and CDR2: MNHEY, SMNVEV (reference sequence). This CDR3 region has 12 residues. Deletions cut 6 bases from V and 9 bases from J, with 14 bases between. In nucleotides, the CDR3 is TGTGCCAGCAGCATCAAAGGACAGCAAGCTTTCTTT. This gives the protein CASSIKGQQAFF.

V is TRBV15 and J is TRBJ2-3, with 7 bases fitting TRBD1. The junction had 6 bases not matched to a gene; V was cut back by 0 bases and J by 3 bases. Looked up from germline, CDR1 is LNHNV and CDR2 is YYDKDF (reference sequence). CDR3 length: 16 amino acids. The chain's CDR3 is CATSRELRGQTDTQYF. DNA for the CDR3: TGTGCCACCAGCAGAGAATTGAGGGGACAGACAGATACGCAGTATTTT. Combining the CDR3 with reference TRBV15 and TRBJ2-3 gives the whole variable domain DAMVIQNPRYQVTQFGKPVTLSCSQTLNHNVMYWYQQKSSQAPKLLFHYYDKDFNNEADTPDNFQSRRPNTSFCFLDIRSPGLGDTAMYLCATSRELRGQTDTQYFGPGTRLTVL.

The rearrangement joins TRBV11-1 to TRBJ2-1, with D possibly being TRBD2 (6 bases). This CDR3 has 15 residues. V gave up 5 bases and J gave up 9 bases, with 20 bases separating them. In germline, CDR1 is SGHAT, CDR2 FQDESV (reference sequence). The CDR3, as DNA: TGTGCCAGCAGCCCATCCGCGACTAGGGGTCGTGAGCAGTTCTTC. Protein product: CASSPSATRGREQFF.

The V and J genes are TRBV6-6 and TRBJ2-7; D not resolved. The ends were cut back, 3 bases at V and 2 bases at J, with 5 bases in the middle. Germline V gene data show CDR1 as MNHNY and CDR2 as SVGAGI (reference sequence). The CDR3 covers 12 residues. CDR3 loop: CASSYLAYEQYF. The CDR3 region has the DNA TGTGCCAGCAGTTATCTAGCCTACGAGCAGTACTTC.

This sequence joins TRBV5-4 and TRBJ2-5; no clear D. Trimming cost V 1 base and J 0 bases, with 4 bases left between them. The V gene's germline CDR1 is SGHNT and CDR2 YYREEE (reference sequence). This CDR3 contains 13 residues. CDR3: CASSLSDQETQYF. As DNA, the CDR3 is TGTGCCAGCAGCTTGTCTGACCAAGAGACCCAGTACTTC.

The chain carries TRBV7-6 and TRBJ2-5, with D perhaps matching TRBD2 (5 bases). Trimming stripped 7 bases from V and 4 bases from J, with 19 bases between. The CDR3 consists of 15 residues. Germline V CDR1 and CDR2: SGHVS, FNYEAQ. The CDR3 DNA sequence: TGTGCCAGCACCTGGGGAGAAGCTTTCGGAGAGACCCAGTACTTC. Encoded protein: CASTWGEAFGETQYF.

CDR3 residues: CASSSGTSDPSIGSYEQYF. DNA for the CDR3: TGTGCCAGCAGCTCCGGGACTAGCGATCCTTCAATTGGTTCCTACGAGCAGTACTTC. This chain joins TRBV7-9 and TRBJ2-7; 10 nucleotides agree with TRBD2. The germline CDR1 and CDR2 sequences are SEHNR and FQNEAQ (reference sequence). With V trimmed by 4 bases and J by 1 base, 16 bases remained unmatched. The CDR3 covers 19 residues.

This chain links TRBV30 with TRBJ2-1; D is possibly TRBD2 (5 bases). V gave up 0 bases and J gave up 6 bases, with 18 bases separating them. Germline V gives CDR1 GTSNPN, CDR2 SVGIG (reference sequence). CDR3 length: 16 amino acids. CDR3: CAWSVLLLTSFNEQFF. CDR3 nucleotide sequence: TGTGCCTGGAGTGTATTACTCCTTACTAGTTTCAATGAGCAGTTCTTC.

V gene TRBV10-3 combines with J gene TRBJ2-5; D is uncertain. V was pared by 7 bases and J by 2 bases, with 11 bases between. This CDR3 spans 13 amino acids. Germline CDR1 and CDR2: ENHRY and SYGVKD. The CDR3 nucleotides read TGTGCCATCAAGGCCGCCAGGCAAGAGACCCAGTACTTC. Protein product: CAIKAARQETQYF.

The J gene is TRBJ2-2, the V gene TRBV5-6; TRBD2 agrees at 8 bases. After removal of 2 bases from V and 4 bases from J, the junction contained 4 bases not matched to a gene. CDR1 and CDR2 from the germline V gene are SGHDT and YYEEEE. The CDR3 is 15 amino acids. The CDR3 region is CASSFGLAGTGELFF. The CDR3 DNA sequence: TGTGCCAGCAGCTTTGGGCTAGCGGGCACCGGGGAGCTGTTTTTT.

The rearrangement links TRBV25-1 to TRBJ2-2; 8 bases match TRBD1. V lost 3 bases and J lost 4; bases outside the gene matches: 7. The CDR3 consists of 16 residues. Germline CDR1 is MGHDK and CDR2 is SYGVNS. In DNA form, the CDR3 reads TGTGCCAGCAGTGACCCAGGACAGGGCGGCACCGGGGAGCTGTTTTTT. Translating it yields CASSDPGQGGTGELFF.

CDR3 sequence: CASSRAKTQETQYF. CDR3 DNA sequence: TGTGCCAGCAGCAGAGCTAAAACCCAAGAGACCCAGTACTTC. The chain recombines TRBV7-9 with TRBJ2-5; D ambiguous. There are 14 residues in the CDR3. Germline V gene sequence: CDR1 SEHNR, CDR2 FQNEAQ (reference sequence). V was trimmed by 5 bases and J by 1 base, leaving 11 bases between them.

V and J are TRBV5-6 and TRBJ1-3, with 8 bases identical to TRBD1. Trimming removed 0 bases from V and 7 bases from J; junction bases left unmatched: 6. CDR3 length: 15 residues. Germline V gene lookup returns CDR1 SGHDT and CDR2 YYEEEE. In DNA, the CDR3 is TGTGCCAGCAGCTTGGGGACAGGGTTCGGCAACACCATATATTTT. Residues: CASSLGTGFGNTIYF.

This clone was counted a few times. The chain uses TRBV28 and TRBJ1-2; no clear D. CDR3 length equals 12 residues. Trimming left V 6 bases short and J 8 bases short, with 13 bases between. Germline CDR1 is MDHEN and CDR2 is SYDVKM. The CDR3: CASSRSGRGYTF. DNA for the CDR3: TGTGCCAGCAGCCGGTCAGGAAGGGGCTACACCTTC.

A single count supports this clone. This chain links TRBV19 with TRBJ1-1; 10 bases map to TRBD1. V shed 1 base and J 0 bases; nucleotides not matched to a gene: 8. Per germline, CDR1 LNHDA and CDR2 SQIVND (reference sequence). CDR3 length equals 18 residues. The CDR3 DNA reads TGTGCCAGTAGTATAGGGGGCGGGACAGGGGCCTTGAACACTGAAGCTTTCTTT. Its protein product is CASSIGGGTGALNTEAFF. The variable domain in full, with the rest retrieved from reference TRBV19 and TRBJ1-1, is DGGITQSPKYLFRKEGQNVTLSCEQNLNHDAMYWYRQDPGQGLRLIYYSQIVNDFQKGDIAEGYSVSREKKESFPLTVTSAQKNPTAFYLCASSIGGGTGALNTEAFFGQGTRLTVV.

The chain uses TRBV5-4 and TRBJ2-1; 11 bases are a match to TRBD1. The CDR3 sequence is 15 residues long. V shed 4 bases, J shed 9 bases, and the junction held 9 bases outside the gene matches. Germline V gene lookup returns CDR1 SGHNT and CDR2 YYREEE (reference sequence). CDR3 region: CASSQWTGGFGEQFF. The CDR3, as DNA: TGTGCCAGCAGCCAATGGACAGGGGGCTTTGGTGAGCAGTTCTTC.

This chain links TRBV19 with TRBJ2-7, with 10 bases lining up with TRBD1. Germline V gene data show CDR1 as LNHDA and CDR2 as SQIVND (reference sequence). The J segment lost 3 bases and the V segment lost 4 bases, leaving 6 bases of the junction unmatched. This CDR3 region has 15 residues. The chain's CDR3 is CASSSGTGEFYEQYF. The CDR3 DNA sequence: TGTGCCAGTAGTAGCGGGACAGGGGAATTCTACGAGCAGTACTTC.